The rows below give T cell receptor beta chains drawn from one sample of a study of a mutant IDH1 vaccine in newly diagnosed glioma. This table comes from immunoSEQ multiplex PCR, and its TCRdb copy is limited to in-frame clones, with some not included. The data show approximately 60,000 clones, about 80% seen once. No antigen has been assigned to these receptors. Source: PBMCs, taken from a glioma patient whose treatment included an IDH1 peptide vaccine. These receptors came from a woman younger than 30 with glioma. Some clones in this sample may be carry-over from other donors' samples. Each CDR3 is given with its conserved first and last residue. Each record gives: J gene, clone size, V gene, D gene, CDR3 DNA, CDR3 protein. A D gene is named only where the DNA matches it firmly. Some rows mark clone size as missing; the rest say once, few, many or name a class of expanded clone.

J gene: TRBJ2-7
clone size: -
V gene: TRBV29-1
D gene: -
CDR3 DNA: TGCAGCGTTGGGGACGGATCCTACGAGCAGTACTTC
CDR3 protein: CSVGDGSYEQYF

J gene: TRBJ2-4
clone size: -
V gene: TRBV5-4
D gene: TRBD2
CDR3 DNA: TGTGCCAGCAGCTTGGGTGGCGGGAGGGACGAAAGGAGAGCCAAAAACATTCAGTACTTC
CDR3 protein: CASSLGGGRDERRAKNIQYF

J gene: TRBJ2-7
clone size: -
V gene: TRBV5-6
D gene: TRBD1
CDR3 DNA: TGTGCCAGCAGCCGAAATGACAGGGTGTACGAGCAGTACTTC
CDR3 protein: CASSRNDRVYEQYF

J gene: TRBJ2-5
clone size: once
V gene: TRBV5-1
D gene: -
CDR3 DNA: TGCGCCAGCAGCTTAACACCAAGCCAAGAGACCCAGTACTTC
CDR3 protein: CASSLTPSQETQYF

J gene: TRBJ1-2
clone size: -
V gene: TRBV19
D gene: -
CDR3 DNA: TGTGCCAGTAGTATATCCCCCTCCTTC
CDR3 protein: CASSISPSF

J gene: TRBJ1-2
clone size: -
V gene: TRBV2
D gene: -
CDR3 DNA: TGTGCCAGCAGTCAAACAGGGATCTATGGCTACACCTTC
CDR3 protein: CASSQTGIYGYTF

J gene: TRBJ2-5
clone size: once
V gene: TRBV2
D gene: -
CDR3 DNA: TGTGCCAGCAGTCAAGAGACCCAGTACTTC
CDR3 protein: CASSQETQYF

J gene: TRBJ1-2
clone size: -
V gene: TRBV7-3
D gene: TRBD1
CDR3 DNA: TGTGCCAGCAGCCCGGGGGACAGATTCTCAAACTATGGCTACACCTTC
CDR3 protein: CASSPGDRFSNYGYTF

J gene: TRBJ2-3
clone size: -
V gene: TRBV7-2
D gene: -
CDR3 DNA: TGTGCCAGCAGCCCCCCCCGGCGTACGCAGTATTTT
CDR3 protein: CASSPPRRTQYF

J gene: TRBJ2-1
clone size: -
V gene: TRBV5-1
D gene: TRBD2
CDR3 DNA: TGCGCCAGCAGCTTGGGACTAGCGAGTCACAATGAGCAGTTCTTC
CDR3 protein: CASSLGLASHNEQFF

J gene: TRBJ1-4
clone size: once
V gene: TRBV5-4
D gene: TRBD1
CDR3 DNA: TGTGCCAGCAGCTTGTCGACAGGGGTTGCAACTAATGAAAAACTGTTTTTT
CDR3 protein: CASSLSTGVATNEKLFF

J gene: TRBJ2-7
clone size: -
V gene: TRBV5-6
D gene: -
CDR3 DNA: TGTGCCAGCAGCTCCCTATCGACACCGCAGTACTTC
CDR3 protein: CASSSLSTPQYF

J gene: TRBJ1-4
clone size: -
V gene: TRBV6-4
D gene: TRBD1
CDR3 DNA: TGTGCCAGCAGGGACAGGGGGCGTACAGAAAAACTGTTTTTT
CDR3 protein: CASRDRGRTEKLFF

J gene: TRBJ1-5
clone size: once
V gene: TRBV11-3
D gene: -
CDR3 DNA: TGTGCCAGCAGCTTAGGCGGGCAACGGCCCCAGCATTTT
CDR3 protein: CASSLGGQRPQHF

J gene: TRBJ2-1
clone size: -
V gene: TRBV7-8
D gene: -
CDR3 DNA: TGTGCCAGCAGCCCAGGGGGGTACAATGAGCAGTTCTTC
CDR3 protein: CASSPGGYNEQFF

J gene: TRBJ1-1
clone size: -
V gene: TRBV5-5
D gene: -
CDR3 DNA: TGTGCCAGCAGCTTGCGAGGACAGACAATGAACACTGAAGCTTTCTTT
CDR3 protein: CASSLRGQTMNTEAFF

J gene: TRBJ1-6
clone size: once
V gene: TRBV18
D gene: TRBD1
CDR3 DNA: TGTGCCAGCTCACCACGACAGGGGGGGAATTCACCCCTCCACTTT
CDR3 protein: CASSPRQGGNSPLHF

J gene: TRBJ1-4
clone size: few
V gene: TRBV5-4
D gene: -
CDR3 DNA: TGTGCCAGCAGCATGACAGGAGGGGGTGAAAAACTGTTTTTT
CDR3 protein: CASSMTGGGEKLFF

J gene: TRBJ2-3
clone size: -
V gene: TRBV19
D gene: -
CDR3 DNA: TGTGCCAGTAGTGATCGCACAGATACGCAGTATTTT
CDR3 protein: CASSDRTDTQYF

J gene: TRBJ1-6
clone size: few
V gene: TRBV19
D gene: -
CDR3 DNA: TGTGCCAGTAGTATTGGGGCGAGGTCACCCCTCCACTTT
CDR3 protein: CASSIGARSPLHF

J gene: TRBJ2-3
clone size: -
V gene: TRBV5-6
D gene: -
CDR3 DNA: TGTGCCAGCAGCCGCCAGGGACAACCCTTTGGCACAGATACGCAGTATTTT
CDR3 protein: CASSRQGQPFGTDTQYF

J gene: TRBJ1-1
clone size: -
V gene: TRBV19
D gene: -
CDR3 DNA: TGTGCCAGTTCCCCTAGGGTTGGGGGAAACACTGAAGCTTTCTTT
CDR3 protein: CASSPRVGGNTEAFF

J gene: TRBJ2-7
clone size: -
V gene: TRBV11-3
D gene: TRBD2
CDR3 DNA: TGTGCCAGCAGCTTAGGACTAGCGGGGGCCTACGAGCAGTACTTC
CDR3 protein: CASSLGLAGAYEQYF

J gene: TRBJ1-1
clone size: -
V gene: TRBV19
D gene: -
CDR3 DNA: TGTGCCAGTAGTCCCAACAGGAAACCTATCCTAGGAACACTAGCAGCTTTCTTT
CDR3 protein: CASSPNRKPILGTLAAFF

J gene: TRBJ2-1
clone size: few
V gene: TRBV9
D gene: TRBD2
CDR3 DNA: TGTGCCAGCAGCGTGCGGGAGGGACCGCGGAATGAGCAGTTCTTC
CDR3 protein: CASSVREGPRNEQFF

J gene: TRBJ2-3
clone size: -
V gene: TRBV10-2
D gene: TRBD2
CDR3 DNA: TGCGCCAGCAGTGAGAACCCTAGCGGGAGGTGGGATACGCAGTATTTT
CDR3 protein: CASSENPSGRWDTQYF

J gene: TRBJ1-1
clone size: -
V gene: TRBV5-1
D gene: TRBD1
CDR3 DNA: TGCGCCAGCAGCTTGGCCGGGACAGGGGGCACGATGAACACTGAAGCTTTCTTT
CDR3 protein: CASSLAGTGGTMNTEAFF

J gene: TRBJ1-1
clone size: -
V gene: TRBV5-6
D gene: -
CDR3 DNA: TGTGCCAGCAGCTTGGGCAAGACTGAAGCTTTCTTT
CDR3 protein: CASSLGKTEAFF

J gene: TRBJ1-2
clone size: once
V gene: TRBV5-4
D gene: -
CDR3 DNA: TGTGCCAGCAGCTTGGAGATCGGGGTTAACTATGGCTACACCTTC
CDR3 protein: CASSLEIGVNYGYTF

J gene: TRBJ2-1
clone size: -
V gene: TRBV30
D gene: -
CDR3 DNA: TGTGCCTGGAGTGGAGGAGTCTATGAGCAGTTCTTC
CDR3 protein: CAWSGGVYEQFF

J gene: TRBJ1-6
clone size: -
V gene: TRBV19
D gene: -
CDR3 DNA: TGTGCCAGTAGTATTCTGGCAGGGTCACCCCTCCACTTT
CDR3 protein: CASSILAGSPLHF

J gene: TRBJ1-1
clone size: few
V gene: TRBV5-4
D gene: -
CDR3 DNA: TGTGCCAGCAGCTTCGGGCAGGGCTACACTGAAGCTTTCTTT
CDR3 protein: CASSFGQGYTEAFF